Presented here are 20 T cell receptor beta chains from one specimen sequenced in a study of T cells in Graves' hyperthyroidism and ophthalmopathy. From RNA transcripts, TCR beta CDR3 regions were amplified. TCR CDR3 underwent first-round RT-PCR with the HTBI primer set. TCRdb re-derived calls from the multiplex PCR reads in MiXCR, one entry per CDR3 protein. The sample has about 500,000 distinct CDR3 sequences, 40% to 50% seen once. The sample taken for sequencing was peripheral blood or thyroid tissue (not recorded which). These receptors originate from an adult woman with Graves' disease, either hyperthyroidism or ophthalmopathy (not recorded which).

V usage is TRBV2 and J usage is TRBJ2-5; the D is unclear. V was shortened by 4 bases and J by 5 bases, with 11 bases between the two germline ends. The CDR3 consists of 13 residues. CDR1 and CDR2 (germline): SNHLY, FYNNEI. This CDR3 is CASSARVGETQYF. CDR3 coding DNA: TGTGCCAGCAGTGCTAGGGTAGGGGAGACCCAGTACTTC.

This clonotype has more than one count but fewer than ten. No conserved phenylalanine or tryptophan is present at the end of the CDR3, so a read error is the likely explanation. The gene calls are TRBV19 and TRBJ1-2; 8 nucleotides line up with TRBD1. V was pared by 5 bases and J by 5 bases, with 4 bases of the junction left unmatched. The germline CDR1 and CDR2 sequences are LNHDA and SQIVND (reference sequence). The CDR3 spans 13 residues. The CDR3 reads CASSGRQGYGYTL. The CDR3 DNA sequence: TGTGCCAGTAGTGGCCGACAGGGGTATGGCTACACCCTC.

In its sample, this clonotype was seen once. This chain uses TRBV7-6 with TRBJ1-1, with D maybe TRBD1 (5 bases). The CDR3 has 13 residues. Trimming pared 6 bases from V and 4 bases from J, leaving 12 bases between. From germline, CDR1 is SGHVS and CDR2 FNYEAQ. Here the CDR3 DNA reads TGTGCCAGCAGACCAGTGGGGGGCACTGAAGCTTTCTTT. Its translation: CASRPVGGTEAFF.

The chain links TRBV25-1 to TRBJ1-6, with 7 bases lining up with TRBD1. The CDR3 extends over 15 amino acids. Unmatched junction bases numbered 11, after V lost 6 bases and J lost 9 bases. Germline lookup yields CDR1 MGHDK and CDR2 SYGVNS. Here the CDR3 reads CASRTQGKDLSPLHF. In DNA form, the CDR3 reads TGTGCCAGCAGGACACAGGGGAAAGATCTTTCACCCCTCCACTTT. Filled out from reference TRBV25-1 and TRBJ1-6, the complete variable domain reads EADIYQTPRYLVIGTGKKITLECSQTMGHDKMYWYQQDPGMELHLIHYSYGVNSTEKGDLSSESTVSRIRTEHFPLTLESARPSHTSQYLCASRTQGKDLSPLHFGNGTRLTVT.

The CDR3 DNA is TGTGAATCTGGTGGGCCCCGCTCTGGAAACACCATATATTTT. It is translated as CESGGPRSGNTIYF. The V gene is TRBV25-1, the J gene TRBJ1-3, with unresolved D. The CDR3 is made up of 14 amino acids. Germline lookup yields CDR1 MGHDK and CDR2 SYGVNS.

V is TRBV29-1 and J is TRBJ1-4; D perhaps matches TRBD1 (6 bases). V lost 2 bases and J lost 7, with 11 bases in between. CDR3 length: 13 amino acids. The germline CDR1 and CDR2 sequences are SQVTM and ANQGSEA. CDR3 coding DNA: TGCAGCGTTGAAACTGGGGGCGTTGAAAAACTGTTTTTT. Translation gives CSVETGGVEKLFF.

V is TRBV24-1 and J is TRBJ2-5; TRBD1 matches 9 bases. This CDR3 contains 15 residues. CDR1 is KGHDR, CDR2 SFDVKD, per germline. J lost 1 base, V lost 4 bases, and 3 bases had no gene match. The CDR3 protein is CATSELTGGQETQYF. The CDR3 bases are TGTGCCACCAGTGAGCTGACAGGGGGCCAAGAGACCCAGTACTTC.

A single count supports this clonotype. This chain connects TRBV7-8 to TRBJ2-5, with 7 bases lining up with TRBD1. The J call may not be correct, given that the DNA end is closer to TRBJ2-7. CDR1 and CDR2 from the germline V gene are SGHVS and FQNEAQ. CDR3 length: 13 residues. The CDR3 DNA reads TGTGCCAGCAGTTACGACAGGGTCCACGAGCAGTACTTC. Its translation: CASSYDRVHEQYF.

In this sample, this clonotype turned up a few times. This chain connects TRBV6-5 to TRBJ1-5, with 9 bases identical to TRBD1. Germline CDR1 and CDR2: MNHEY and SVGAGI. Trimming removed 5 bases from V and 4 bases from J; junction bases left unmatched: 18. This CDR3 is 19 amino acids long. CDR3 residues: CASSQLWTGEAVWNQPQHF. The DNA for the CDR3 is TGTGCCAGCAGTCAGTTATGGACAGGGGAAGCGGTTTGGAATCAGCCCCAGCATTTT.

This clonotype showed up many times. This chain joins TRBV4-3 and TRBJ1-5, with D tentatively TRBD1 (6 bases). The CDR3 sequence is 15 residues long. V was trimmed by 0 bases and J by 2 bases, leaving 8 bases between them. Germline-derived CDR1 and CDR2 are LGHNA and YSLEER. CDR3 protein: CASSQEAGGNQPQHF. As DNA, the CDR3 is TGCGCCAGCAGCCAAGAGGCAGGGGGCAATCAGCCCCAGCATTTT.

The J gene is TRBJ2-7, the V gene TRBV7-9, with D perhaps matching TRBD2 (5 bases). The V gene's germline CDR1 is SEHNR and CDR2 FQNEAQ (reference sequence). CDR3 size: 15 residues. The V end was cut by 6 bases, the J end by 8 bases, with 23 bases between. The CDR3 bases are TGTGCCAGCAGTCCGTTACGGGCCGGAGGACGCAAGCAGTACTTC. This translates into CASSPLRAGGRKQYF.

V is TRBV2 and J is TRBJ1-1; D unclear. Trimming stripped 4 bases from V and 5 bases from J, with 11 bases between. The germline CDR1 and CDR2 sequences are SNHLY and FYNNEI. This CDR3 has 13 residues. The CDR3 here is CASSGVTSTEAFF. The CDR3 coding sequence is TGTGCCAGCAGTGGAGTGACAAGTACTGAAGCTTTCTTT.

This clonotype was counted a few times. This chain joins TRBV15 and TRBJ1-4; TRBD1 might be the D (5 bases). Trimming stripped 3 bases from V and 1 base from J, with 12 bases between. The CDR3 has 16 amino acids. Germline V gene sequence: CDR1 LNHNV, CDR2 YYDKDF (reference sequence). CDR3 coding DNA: TGTGCCACCAGCAGGGCTACAGGAATAACTAATGAAAAACTGTTTTTT. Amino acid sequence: CATSRATGITNEKLFF.

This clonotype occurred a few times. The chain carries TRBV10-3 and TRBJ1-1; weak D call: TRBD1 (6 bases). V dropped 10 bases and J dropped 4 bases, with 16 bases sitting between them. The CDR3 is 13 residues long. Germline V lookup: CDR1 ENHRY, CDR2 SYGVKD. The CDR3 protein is CATTEGEGTEAFF. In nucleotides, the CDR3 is TGTGCCACCACAGAGGGGGAAGGCACTGAAGCTTTCTTT.

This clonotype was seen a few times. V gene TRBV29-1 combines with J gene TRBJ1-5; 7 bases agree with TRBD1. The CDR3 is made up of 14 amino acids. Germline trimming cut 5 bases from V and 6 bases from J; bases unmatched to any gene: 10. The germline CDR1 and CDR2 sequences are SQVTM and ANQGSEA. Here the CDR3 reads CSVPRDSDGQPQHF. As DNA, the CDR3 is TGCAGCGTTCCCCGGGACAGTGACGGTCAGCCCCAGCATTTT. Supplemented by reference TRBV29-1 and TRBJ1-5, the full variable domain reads SAVISQKPSRDICQRGTSLTIQCQVDSQVTMMFWYRQQPGQSLTLIATANQGSEATYESGFVIDKFPISRPNLTFSTLTVSNMSPEDSSIYLCSVPRDSDGQPQHFGDGTRLSIL.

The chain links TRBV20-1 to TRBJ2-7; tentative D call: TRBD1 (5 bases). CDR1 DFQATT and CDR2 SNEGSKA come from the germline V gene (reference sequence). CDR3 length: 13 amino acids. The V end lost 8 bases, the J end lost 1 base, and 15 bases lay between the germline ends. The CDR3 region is CSSKQVLSYEQYF. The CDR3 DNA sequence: TGCAGTTCCAAACAGGTTCTTTCCTACGAGCAGTACTTC.

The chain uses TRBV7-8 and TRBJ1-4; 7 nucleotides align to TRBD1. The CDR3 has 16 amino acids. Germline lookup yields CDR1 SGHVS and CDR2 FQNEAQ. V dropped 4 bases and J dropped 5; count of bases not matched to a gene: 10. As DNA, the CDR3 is TGTGCCAGCAGCTCATCGACCGGGACAGAGAATGAAAAACTGTTTTTT. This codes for CASSSSTGTENEKLFF.

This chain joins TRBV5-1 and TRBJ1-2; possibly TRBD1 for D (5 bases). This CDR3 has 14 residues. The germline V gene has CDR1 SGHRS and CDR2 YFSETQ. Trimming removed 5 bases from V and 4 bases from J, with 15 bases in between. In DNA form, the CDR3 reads TGCGCCAGCAGGGAGGAGGGGTATGGCTATGGCTACACCTTC. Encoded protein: CASREEGYGYGYTF. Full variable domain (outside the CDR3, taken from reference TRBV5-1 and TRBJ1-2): KAGVTQTPRYLIKTRGQQVTLSCSPISGHRSVSWYQQTPGQGLQFLFEYFSETQRNKGNFPGRFSGRQFSNSRSEMNVSTLELGDSALYLCASREEGYGYGYTFGSGTRLTVV.

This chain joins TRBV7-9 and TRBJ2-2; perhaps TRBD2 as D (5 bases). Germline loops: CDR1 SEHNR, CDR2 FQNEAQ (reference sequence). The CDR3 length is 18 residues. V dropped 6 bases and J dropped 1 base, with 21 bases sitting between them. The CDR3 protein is CASSSLGSWEKNTGELFF. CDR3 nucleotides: TGTGCCAGCAGTTCCTTGGGATCGTGGGAGAAGAACACCGGGGAGCTGTTTTTT.

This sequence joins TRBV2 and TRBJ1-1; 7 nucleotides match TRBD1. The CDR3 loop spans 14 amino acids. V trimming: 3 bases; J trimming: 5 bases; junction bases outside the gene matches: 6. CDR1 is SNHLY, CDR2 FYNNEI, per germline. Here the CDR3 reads CASSDGRGWTEAFF. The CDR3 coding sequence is TGTGCCAGCAGTGACGGCAGGGGGTGGACTGAAGCTTTCTTT.